This T cell receptor (beta chain) was found in a study of cytomegalovirus exposure and HLA in healthy donors. The CDR3 sequence is 16 residues long. Looked up from germline, CDR1 is MDHEN and CDR2 is SYDVKM. The V segment lost 6 bases and the J segment 1 base; nucleotides outside the gene matches: 7. PCR employed 60 Vbeta and 13 Jbeta primers. Libraries were prepared by immunoSEQ multiplex PCR; TCRdb keeps only in-frame clonotypes and omits some of them. The sample contains roughly 200,000 clones, approximately 86% of which appear only once. The sample taken for sequencing was PBMCs. This TCR derives from a woman aged 25-40 years in good health and CMV-seronegative. The gene calls are TRBV28 and TRBJ2-3; 10 nucleotides line up with TRBD2. The CDR3 DNA follows: TGTGCCAGCAGCATCATTCTAGCGGGGGGCACAGATACGCAGTATTTT. It is translated as CASSIILAGGTDTQYF.